What follows are 7 T cell receptor beta chains derived from one specimen sequenced in a study of control samples from healthy donors and cancer patients. Profiling relied on immunoSEQ multiplex PCR, and the TCRdb table lists in-frame clones only, not all of them. This sample has roughly 100,000 clones, with about 89% found just once. The specimen was PBMCs. The receptors originated from a man aged 60-69 years with lung cancer.

The chain has TRBV10-3 and TRBJ1-2; D is ambiguous. Germline V gene sequence: CDR1 ENHRY, CDR2 SYGVKD. The CDR3 sequence is 13 residues long. Trimming stripped 0 bases from V and 7 bases from J, with 9 bases between. CDR3 nucleotide sequence: TGTGCCATCAGTGAGTCGAACACTTTTGGCTACACCTTC. Its translation: CAISESNTFGYTF.

The J gene is TRBJ2-7, the V gene TRBV23-1; D is uncertain. TRBV23-1 falls under the ORF class, with uncertain function. The V end was cut by 0 bases, the J end by 1 base, with 7 bases between. The CDR3 has 14 residues. CDR3 sequence: CASSQSQDSYEQYV. In DNA, the CDR3 is TGCGCCAGCAGTCAATCACAAGATTCCTACGAGCAGTACGTC.

The V and J genes are TRBV10-1 and TRBJ2-3, with D possibly TRBD1 on 6 matching bases. The CDR3 has 15 residues. Germline values: CDR1 WNHNN, CDR2 SYGVQD (reference sequence). Between the trimmed V and J ends, which lost 2 bases and 2 bases, there was a span of 11 bases. The DNA of the CDR3 is TGCGCCAGCAGTGAGATTCGGACAGCCACAGATACGCAGTATTTT. This sequence encodes CASSEIRTATDTQYF.

The rearrangement joins TRBV5-1 to TRBJ1-6; D may be TRBD1 (5 bases). Trimming shortened V by 4 bases and J by 5 bases, and 13 bases separated the two germline ends. From germline, CDR1 is SGHRS and CDR2 YFSETQ. The CDR3 sequence is 15 residues long. The CDR3 loop is CASSAWTTDNSPLHF. The CDR3 DNA reads as TGCGCCAGCAGCGCGTGGACAACCGATAATTCACCCCTCCACTTT.

The chain is built from TRBV10-3 and TRBJ1-1, with no clear D. The CDR3 totals 18 residues. Germline assignment: CDR1 ENHRY and CDR2 SYGVKD. With 0 bases removed from V and 3 bases from J, the gap between germline ends came to 20 bases. In DNA form, the CDR3 reads TGTGCCATCAGTGAGTCTTACCTAGGGTCTGGCGGGGACACTGAAGCTTTCTTT. Translating it yields CAISESYLGSGGDTEAFF.

V gene TRBV15 combines with J gene TRBJ1-4; 7 nucleotides line up with TRBD1. The trim removed 3 bases at V and 5 bases at J, leaving 6 bases unmatched. Germline assignment: CDR1 LNHNV and CDR2 YYDKDF (reference sequence). This CDR3 contains 15 residues. As DNA, the CDR3 is TGTGCCACCAGCAGTACCGGAGGGGGCAATGAAAAACTGTTTTTT. This gives the protein CATSSTGGGNEKLFF.

This rearrangement joins TRBV4-1 to TRBJ1-2; TRBD1 aligns across 7 bases. The CDR3 loop spans 19 amino acids. After removal of 2 bases from V and 1 base from J, the junction contained 16 bases not matched to a gene. Germline CDR1 reads MGHRA; CDR2 reads YSYEKL. CDR3 nucleotides: TGCGCCAGCAGCCAAACCCCCGGTCGAAGGGACAGCTTTAACTATGGCTACACCTTC. This encodes CASSQTPGRRDSFNYGYTF.